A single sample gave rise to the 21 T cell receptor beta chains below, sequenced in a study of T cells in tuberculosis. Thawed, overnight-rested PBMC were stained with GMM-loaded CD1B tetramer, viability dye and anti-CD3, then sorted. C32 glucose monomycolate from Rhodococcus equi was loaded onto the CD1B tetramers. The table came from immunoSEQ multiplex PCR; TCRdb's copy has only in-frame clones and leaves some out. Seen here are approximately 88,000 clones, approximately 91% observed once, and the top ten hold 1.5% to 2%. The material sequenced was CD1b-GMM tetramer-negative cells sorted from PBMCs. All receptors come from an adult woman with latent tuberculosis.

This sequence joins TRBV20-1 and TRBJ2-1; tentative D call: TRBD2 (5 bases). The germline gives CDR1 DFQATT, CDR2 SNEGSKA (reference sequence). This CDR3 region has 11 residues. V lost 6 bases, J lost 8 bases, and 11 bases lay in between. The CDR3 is CSAVLGDEQFF. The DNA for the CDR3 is TGCAGTGCAGTCCTCGGGGATGAGCAGTTCTTC.

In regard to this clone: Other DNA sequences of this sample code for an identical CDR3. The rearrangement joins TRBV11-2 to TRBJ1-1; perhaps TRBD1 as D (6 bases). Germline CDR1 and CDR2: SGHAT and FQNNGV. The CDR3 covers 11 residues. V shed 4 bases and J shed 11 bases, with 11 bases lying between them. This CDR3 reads CASSSGTNAFF. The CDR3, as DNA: TGTGCCAGCAGCTCCGGGACAAATGCTTTCTTT.

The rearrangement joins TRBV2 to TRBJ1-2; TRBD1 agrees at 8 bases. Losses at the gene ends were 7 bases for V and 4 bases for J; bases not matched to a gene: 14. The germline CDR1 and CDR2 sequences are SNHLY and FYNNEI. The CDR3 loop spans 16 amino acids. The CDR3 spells CASIRGRRATFYGYTF. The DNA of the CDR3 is TGTGCCAGCATCAGGGGGCGTAGGGCCACCTTCTATGGCTACACCTTC.

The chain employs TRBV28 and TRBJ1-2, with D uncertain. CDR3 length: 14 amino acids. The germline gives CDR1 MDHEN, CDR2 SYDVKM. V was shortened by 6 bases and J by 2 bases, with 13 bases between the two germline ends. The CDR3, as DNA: TGTGCCAGCAGGCCCCCGGCGGAGAACTATGGCTACACCTTC. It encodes CASRPPAENYGYTF.

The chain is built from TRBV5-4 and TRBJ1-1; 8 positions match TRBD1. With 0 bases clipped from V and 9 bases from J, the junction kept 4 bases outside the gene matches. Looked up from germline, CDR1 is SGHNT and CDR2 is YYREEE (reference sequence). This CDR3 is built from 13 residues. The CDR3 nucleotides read TGTGCCAGCAGCTTGGACAGGGGGGGGAAAGCTTTCTTT. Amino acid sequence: CASSLDRGGKAFF.

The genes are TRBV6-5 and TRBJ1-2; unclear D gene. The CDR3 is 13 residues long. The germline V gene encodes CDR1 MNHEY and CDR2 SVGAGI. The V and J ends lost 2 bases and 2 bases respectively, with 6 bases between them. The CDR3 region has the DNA TGTGCCAGCAGTTACGGGCTGAACTATGGCTACACCTTC. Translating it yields CASSYGLNYGYTF.

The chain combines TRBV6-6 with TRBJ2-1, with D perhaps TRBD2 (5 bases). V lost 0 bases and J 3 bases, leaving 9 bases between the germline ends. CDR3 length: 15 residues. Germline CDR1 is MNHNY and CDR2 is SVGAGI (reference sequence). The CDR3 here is CASSYSPGLYNEQFF. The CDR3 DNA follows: TGTGCCAGCAGTTACTCGCCAGGACTCTACAATGAGCAGTTCTTC.

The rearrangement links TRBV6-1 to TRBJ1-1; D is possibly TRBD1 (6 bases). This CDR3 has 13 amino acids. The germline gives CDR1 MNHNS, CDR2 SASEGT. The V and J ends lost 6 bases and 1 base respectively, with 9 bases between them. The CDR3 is CASRRQANTEAFF. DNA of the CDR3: TGTGCCAGCAGGAGACAGGCGAACACTGAAGCTTTCTTT.

CDR3 amino acids: CASSSRDTSYEQYF. CDR3 nucleotide sequence: TGTGCCAGCAGTAGCCGGGACACGTCCTACGAGCAGTACTTC. This chain links TRBV6-5 with TRBJ2-7; a possible D gene is TRBD1 (6 bases). The CDR3 runs to 14 residues. V dropped 5 bases and J dropped 1 base, with 12 bases sitting between them. The germline gives CDR1 MNHEY, CDR2 SVGAGI.

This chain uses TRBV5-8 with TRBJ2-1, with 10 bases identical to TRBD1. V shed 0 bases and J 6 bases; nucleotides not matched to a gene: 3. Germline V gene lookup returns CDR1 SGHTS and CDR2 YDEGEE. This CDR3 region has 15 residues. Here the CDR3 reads CASSLGGQGVNEQFF. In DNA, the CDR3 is TGTGCCAGCAGCTTGGGAGGACAGGGGGTCAATGAGCAGTTCTTC.

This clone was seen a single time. The CDR3: CASSLRTGYEQFF. CDR3 nucleotide sequence: TGTGCCAGCAGTCTAAGGACGGGGTATGAGCAGTTCTTC. This sequence joins TRBV27 and TRBJ2-1; perhaps TRBD2 as D (5 bases). Trimming left V 5 bases short and J 8 bases short, with 13 bases between. The CDR3 is 13 amino acids. CDR1 MNHEY and CDR2 SMNVEV come from the germline V gene (reference sequence).

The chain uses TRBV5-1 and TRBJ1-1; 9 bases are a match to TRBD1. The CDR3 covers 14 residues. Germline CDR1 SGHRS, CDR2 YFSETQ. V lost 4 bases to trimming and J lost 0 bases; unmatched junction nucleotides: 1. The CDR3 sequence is CASSGTGLNTEAFF. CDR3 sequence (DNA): TGCGCCAGCAGCGGGACAGGGTTGAACACTGAAGCTTTCTTT.

CDR3 residues: CASSLGSEKLFF. The CDR3 DNA follows: TGTGCCAGCAGTCTCGGTAGTGAAAAACTGTTTTTT. The chain recombines TRBV28 with TRBJ1-4, with unresolved D. The CDR3 covers 12 residues. Germline values: CDR1 MDHEN, CDR2 SYDVKM. V lost 5 bases and J 7 bases, leaving 8 bases between the germline ends.

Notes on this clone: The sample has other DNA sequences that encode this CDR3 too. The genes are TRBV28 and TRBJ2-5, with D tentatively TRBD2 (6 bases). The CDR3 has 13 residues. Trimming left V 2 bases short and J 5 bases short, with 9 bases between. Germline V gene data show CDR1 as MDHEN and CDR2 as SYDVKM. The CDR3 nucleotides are TGTGCCAGCAGTTTAGGAGGGTTGGAGACCCAGTACTTC. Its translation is CASSLGGLETQYF.

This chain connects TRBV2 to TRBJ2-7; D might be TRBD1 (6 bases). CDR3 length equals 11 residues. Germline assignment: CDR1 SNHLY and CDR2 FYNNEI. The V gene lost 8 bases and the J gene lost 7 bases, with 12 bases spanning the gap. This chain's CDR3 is CASLQTGEQYF. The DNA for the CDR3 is TGTGCCAGCCTTCAAACAGGGGAGCAGTACTTC.

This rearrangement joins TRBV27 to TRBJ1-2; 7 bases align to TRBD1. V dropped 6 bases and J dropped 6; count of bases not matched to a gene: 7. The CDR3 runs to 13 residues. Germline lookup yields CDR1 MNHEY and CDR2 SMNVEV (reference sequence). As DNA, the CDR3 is TGTGCCAGCAGCTGGGACAGATGGAATGGCTACACCTTC. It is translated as CASSWDRWNGYTF.

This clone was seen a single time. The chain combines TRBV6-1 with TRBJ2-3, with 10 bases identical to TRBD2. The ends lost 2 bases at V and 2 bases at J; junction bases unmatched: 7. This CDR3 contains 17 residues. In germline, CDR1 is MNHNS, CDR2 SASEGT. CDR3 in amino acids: CASSEMVAGGNTDTQYF. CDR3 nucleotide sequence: TGTGCCAGCAGTGAAATGGTAGCGGGGGGAAACACAGATACGCAGTATTTT.

CDR3 amino acids: CASSDPRKTGGRNEQYF. DNA for the CDR3: TGCGCCAGCAGTGATCCACGGAAGACAGGGGGCAGGAACGAGCAGTACTTC. The chain combines TRBV10-2 with TRBJ2-7, with 10 nucleotides matching TRBD1. Germline CDR1 reads WSHSY; CDR2 reads SAAADI. The CDR3 is made up of 17 amino acids. The junction had 13 bases not matched to a gene; V was cut back by 3 bases and J by 5 bases.

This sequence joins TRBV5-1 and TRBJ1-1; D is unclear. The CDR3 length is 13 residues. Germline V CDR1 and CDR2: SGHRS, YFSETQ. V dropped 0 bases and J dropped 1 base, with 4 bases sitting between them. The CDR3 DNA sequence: TGCGCCAGCAGCTTGGCCGGGAACACTGAAGCTTTCTTT. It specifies CASSLAGNTEAFF.

Written as DNA, the CDR3 is TGTGCCACCAGCAAAGTCCGACAGGGAGGCGAAAAACTGTTTTTT. Its translation is CATSKVRQGGEKLFF. The rearrangement uses TRBV15 and TRBJ1-4; 7 bases are shared with TRBD1. CDR1 is LNHNV and CDR2 is YYDKDF in the germline V gene (reference sequence). The CDR3 has 15 amino acids. Trimming cost V 4 bases and J 8 bases; bases outside gene matches: 10.

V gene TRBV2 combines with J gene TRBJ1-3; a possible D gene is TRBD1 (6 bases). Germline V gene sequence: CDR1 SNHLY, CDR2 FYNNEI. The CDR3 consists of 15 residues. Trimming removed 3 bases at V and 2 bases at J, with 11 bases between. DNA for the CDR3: TGTGCCAGCAGTGAGGGCAGGGGAACTGGAAACACCATATATTTT. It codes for CASSEGRGTGNTIYF.